Presented here are 21 T cell receptor beta chains from one specimen sequenced in a study of cytomegalovirus exposure and HLA in healthy donors. Primers for the PCR totalled 60 Vbeta and 13 Jbeta. Produced via immunoSEQ multiplex PCR; TCRdb's table is partial and in-frame only. The top ten clones hold about 7.6% of a sample with tens of thousands of clones, roughly 67% of them seen once. The source material was PBMCs. The receptors originated from a man aged 35 to 55 in good health and CMV-seropositive.

The V call is TRBV12-5, the J call TRBJ1-4; D remains unclear. The V gene's germline CDR1 is LGHNT and CDR2 FRNRAP. CDR3 size: 12 residues. The V and J ends lost 5 bases and 10 bases respectively, with 11 bases between them. The CDR3 region is CASGPRGGKLFF. CDR3 sequence (DNA): TGTGCTAGTGGTCCCAGAGGAGGAAAACTGTTTTTT.

The rearrangement links TRBV27 to TRBJ2-7, with TRBD1 identical over 9 bases. J was trimmed by 2 bases and V by 6 bases; bases with no gene match: 5. CDR1 is MNHEY and CDR2 is SMNVEV in the germline V gene (reference sequence). The CDR3 is 14 residues long. The CDR3 DNA sequence: TGTGCCAGCAGATTGGGACAGGGACCCTACGAGCAGTACTTC. It translates to CASRLGQGPYEQYF.

The chain carries TRBV2 and TRBJ2-1; 7 bases align to TRBD2. Germline V gene data show CDR1 as SNHLY and CDR2 as FYNNEI. V lost 3 bases, J lost 15 bases, and 11 bases stayed unmatched. The length of the CDR3 is 13 residues. CDR3 sequence: CASSETLARKVFF. CDR3 coding DNA: TGTGCCAGCAGTGAGACACTAGCGAGGAAAGTGTTCTTC.

This clone was found once. V gene TRBV19 combines with J gene TRBJ2-3; TRBD2 matches 8 bases. The CDR3 sequence is 17 residues long. The V gene's germline CDR1 is LNHDA and CDR2 SQIVND (reference sequence). V was clipped by 4 bases and J by 3 bases; unmatched bases: 12. The CDR3 region is CASSTTSGTIGTDTQYF. CDR3 in DNA: TGTGCCAGTAGTACCACTAGCGGTACGATCGGAACAGATACGCAGTATTTT.

V is TRBV25-1 and J is TRBJ1-1; 8 bases map to TRBD1. CDR1 MGHDK and CDR2 SYGVNS come from the germline V gene. Trimming removed 6 bases from V and 3 bases from J; junction bases left unmatched: 3. This CDR3 comprises 13 residues. CDR3 DNA: TGTGCCAGCAGGGACAGGGCCGACACTGAAGCTTTCTTT. Amino acids: CASRDRADTEAFF.

This clone was observed a few times. V and J are TRBV11-2 and TRBJ1-1; the match to TRBD1 covers 8 bases. This CDR3 contains 13 residues. The germline gives CDR1 SGHAT, CDR2 FQNNGV. V trimming: 5 bases; J trimming: 4 bases; junction bases outside the gene matches: 3. CDR3 loop: CASSPDRGTEAFF. As DNA, the CDR3 is TGTGCCAGCAGCCCCGACAGGGGCACTGAAGCTTTCTTT.

V usage is TRBV28 and J usage is TRBJ1-5; possibly TRBD1 for D (5 bases). The CDR3 spans 15 residues. The V end lost 1 base, the J end lost 2 bases, and 9 bases lay between the germline ends. The germline CDR1 and CDR2 sequences are MDHEN and SYDVKM. For the CDR3, the DNA is TGTGCCAGCAGTTTATCAGGGCCAGGCAATCAGCCCCAGCATTTT. As protein: CASSLSGPGNQPQHF.

The CDR3 reads CASSLDLELITDTQYF. The CDR3 DNA reads TGCGCCAGCAGCTTGGATCTGGAGTTAATCACAGATACGCAGTATTTT. The chain is built from TRBV5-1 and TRBJ2-3, with D hard to call. CDR1 and CDR2 from the germline V gene are SGHRS and YFSETQ. The V end lost 0 bases, the J end lost 2 bases, and 13 bases lay between the germline ends. This CDR3 contains 16 residues.

The chain employs TRBV10-3 and TRBJ2-3, with a possible D match to TRBD2 (6 bases). Trimming left V 3 bases short and J 7 bases short, with 17 bases between. The CDR3 is made up of 15 amino acids. Per germline, CDR1 ENHRY and CDR2 SYGVKD. The CDR3 region has the DNA TGTGCCATCAGTGACCTTAAGATTGCGGGGAATACGCAGTATTTT. This sequence encodes CAISDLKIAGNTQYF.

This chain links TRBV27 with TRBJ2-3; 9 bases fit TRBD1. The CDR3 is 15 residues long. CDR1 is MNHEY and CDR2 is SMNVEV in the germline V gene (reference sequence). J was trimmed by 1 base and V by 3 bases; bases with no gene match: 2. The CDR3 protein is CASSFGTGRTDTQYF. In DNA form, the CDR3 reads TGTGCCAGCAGTTTTGGGACAGGGCGCACAGATACGCAGTATTTT.

The V call is TRBV4-2, the J call TRBJ2-6; 10 positions agree with TRBD2. V lost 1 base to trimming and J lost 2 bases; unmatched junction nucleotides: 11. Per the germline V gene, CDR1 is LGHNA and CDR2 is YNFKEQ. This CDR3 is built from 20 residues. The CDR3 region is CASSQGASGSVWAGANVLTF. The CDR3 DNA reads as TGTGCCAGCAGCCAAGGGGCTAGCGGGAGTGTTTGGGCTGGGGCCAACGTCCTGACTTTC.

The CDR3 protein is CATSRGQGANRNEKLFF. The CDR3 DNA sequence: TGTGCCACCAGCAGAGGACAGGGGGCTAATAGAAATGAAAAACTGTTTTTT. The rearrangement joins TRBV15 to TRBJ1-4, with 10 bases lining up with TRBD1. The junction had 7 bases not matched to a gene; V was cut back by 1 base and J by 5 bases. This CDR3 contains 17 residues. CDR1 is LNHNV, CDR2 YYDKDF, per germline (reference sequence).

The chain is built from TRBV29-1 and TRBJ1-4; possible D gene TRBD1, 5 bases. CDR1 SQVTM and CDR2 ANQGSEA come from the germline V gene. This CDR3 is 13 amino acids long. V lost 6 bases to trimming and J lost 8 bases, with 16 bases between them. CDR3 nucleotide sequence: TGCAGCGTCGCGGCAGGGAGGAAGGAAAAACTGTTTTTT. It codes for CSVAAGRKEKLFF.

The chain recombines TRBV27 with TRBJ2-1; perhaps TRBD1 as D (5 bases). In germline, CDR1 is MNHEY, CDR2 SMNVEV (reference sequence). With 3 bases removed from V and 4 bases from J, the gap between germline ends came to 10 bases. CDR3 length: 14 residues. The CDR3 bases are TGTGCCAGCAGTTTGCTGGGGCCTTACAATGAGCAGTTCTTC. Translation: CASSLLGPYNEQFF.

The chain employs TRBV5-1 and TRBJ2-5; the match to TRBD1 covers 10 bases. Germline CDR1 SGHRS, CDR2 YFSETQ. Trimming removed 4 bases from V and 2 bases from J; junction bases left unmatched: 2. The CDR3 runs 14 residues. CDR3 protein: CASSRTGGQETQYF. DNA of the CDR3: TGCGCCAGCAGCCGGACAGGGGGGCAAGAGACCCAGTACTTC.

This clone appeared a few times. This sequence joins TRBV7-2 and TRBJ1-6; D is perhaps TRBD1 (5 bases). The CDR3 runs 16 residues. The V end was cut by 5 bases, the J end by 7 bases, with 18 bases between. The germline gives CDR1 SGHTA, CDR2 FQGNSA. The CDR3 nucleotides are TGTGCCAGCAGCCCCCGGGGGGGAGGCTTAAATTCACCCCTCCACTTT. This encodes CASSPRGGGLNSPLHF.

The rearrangement links TRBV7-3 to TRBJ2-1; 10 nucleotides align to TRBD2. J was trimmed by 4 bases and V by 1 base; bases with no gene match: 10. CDR1 is SGHTA, CDR2 FQGTGA, per germline. The CDR3 sequence is 18 residues long. The DNA of the CDR3 is TGTGCCAGCAGCTTAAATTCGCTAGCGGGAGTGGTTTACAATGAGCAGTTCTTC. As protein: CASSLNSLAGVVYNEQFF.

This clone was found a few times. The CDR3, as DNA: TGTGCCAGTAGTAGGAGCGGACCCGGCACAGATACGCAGTATTTT. As protein: CASSRSGPGTDTQYF. The chain employs TRBV19 and TRBJ2-3, with D possibly being TRBD2 (5 bases). In germline, CDR1 is LNHDA, CDR2 SQIVND (reference sequence). V was shortened by 4 bases and J by 1 base, with 12 bases between the two germline ends. This CDR3 contains 15 residues.

The chain couples TRBV5-6 to TRBJ1-1; perhaps TRBD1 as D (5 bases). The V end lost 0 bases, the J end lost 3 bases, and 18 bases lay between the germline ends. This CDR3 comprises 17 residues. Germline V CDR1 and CDR2: SGHDT, YYEEEE. Here the CDR3 reads CASSLGYRRSRDTEAFF. As DNA, the CDR3 is TGTGCCAGCAGCTTGGGTTACAGGCGCTCCCGAGACACTGAAGCTTTCTTT.

In this sample, this clone turned up a few times. V usage is TRBV7-3 and J usage is TRBJ2-2; 8 nucleotides agree with TRBD2. CDR1 is SGHTA and CDR2 is FQGTGA in the germline V gene. This CDR3 is 14 amino acids long. J lost 4 bases, V lost 5 bases, and 3 bases had no gene match. CDR3 DNA: TGTGCCAGCAGCCGAAGCGGGAGCACCGGGGAGCTGTTTTTT. As protein: CASSRSGSTGELFF.

This clone has more than one count but fewer than ten. V and J are TRBV7-8 and TRBJ1-1, with 7 positions matching TRBD1. The CDR3 runs to 13 residues. Germline V gene data show CDR1 as SGHVS and CDR2 as FQNEAQ. With V trimmed by 1 base and J by 7 bases, 3 bases remained unmatched. CDR3 sequence (DNA): TGTGCCAGCAGCTTAGGACAGGGCAATGAAGCTTTCTTT. It encodes CASSLGQGNEAFF.